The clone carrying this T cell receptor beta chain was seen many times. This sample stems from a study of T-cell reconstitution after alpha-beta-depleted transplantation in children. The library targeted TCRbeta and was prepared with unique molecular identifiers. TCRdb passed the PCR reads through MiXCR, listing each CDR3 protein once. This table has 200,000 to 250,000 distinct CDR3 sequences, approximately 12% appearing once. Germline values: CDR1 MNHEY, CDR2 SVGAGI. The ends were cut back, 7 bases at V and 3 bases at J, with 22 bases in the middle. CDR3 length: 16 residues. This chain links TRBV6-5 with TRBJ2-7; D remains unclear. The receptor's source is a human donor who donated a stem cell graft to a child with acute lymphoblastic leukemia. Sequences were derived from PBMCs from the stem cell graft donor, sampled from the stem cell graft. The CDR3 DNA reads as TGTGCCAGCACTTCCAACACCCCGAAGGCGAACTACGAGCAGTACTTC. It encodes CASTSNTPKANYEQYF.